The 6 T cell receptor beta chains below were found in one sample sequenced in a study of blood T cell repertoires in COVID-19. The data were produced by immunoSEQ multiplex PCR, yet TCRdb's version contains in-frame clones alone and is incomplete. The table records 60,000 to 75,000 clones, around 86% of them present only once. Material: peripheral blood. These receptors originate from a man aged 50 or older with active COVID-19.

This rearrangement joins TRBV28 to TRBJ2-1; TRBD1 agrees at 10 bases. The V and J ends lost 5 bases and 6 bases, in that order; junction bases with no gene match: 7. The germline CDR1 and CDR2 sequences are MDHEN and SYDVKM. CDR3 size: 15 residues. In nucleotides, the CDR3 is TGTGCCAGCAGTACAACCGGGACAGGGGTCAATGAGCAGTTCTTC. Protein sequence: CASSTTGTGVNEQFF.

This clone was counted a few times. The sample carries other DNA sequences with the same CDR3. The chain links TRBV2 to TRBJ1-5; D gene unclear. Germline loops: CDR1 SNHLY, CDR2 FYNNEI. V lost 4 bases and J 7 bases, leaving 8 bases between the germline ends. There are 12 residues in the CDR3. This CDR3 is CASSVVGQPQHF. The CDR3 region has the DNA TGTGCCAGCAGTGTAGTGGGCCAGCCCCAGCATTTT.

The V call is TRBV25-1, the J call TRBJ1-4; tentatively, D is TRBD1 (6 bases). CDR1 and CDR2 from the germline V gene are MGHDK and SYGVNS. This CDR3 is built from 15 residues. V was cut by 5 bases and J by 2 bases, with 12 bases left in between. DNA of the CDR3: TGTGCCAGCAGTTTAGGACAGTCGACTAATGAAAAACTGTTTTTT. Amino acids: CASSLGQSTNEKLFF.

The chain carries TRBV27 and TRBJ1-4; perhaps TRBD1 as D (6 bases). Per germline, CDR1 MNHEY and CDR2 SMNVEV (reference sequence). Between the trimmed V and J ends, which lost 3 bases and 4 bases, there was a span of 15 bases. The CDR3 totals 16 residues. The CDR3 DNA reads as TGTGCCAGCAGTTTTGAGGGGGGCGGGGGTAATGAAAAACTGTTTTTT. Residues: CASSFEGGGGNEKLFF.

The chain recombines TRBV5-1 with TRBJ2-5; 9 nucleotides match TRBD1. The CDR3 totals 13 residues. CDR1 SGHRS and CDR2 YFSETQ come from the germline V gene. J gave up 3 bases and V 3 bases, and 0 bases lay outside the gene matches. CDR3 nucleotide sequence: TGCGCCAGCAGCTGGGACAGGGAAGAGACCCAGTACTTC. This encodes CASSWDREETQYF. The full variable domain, with the rest looked up from reference TRBV5-1 and TRBJ2-5, is KAGVTQTPRYLIKTRGQQVTLSCSPISGHRSVSWYQQTPGQGLQFLFEYFSETQRNKGNFPGRFSGRQFSNSRSEMNVSTLELGDSALYLCASSWDREETQYFGPGTRLLVL.

The chain recombines TRBV4-2 with TRBJ2-3, with 13 bases fitting TRBD2. Germline V gene data show CDR1 as LGHNA and CDR2 as YNFKEQ. The trim removed 3 bases at V and 4 bases at J, leaving 4 bases unmatched. The CDR3 runs to 16 residues. The CDR3 DNA follows: TGTGCCAGCAGCCACCTAGGACTAGCGGGGGCAGATACGCAGTATTTT. Residues: CASSHLGLAGADTQYF.